This is a list of T cell receptor beta chains from one sample in a study of shared clonotypes between healthy human individuals. Assay used: immunoSEQ multiplex PCR; TCRdb lists only in-frame clones, some missing. Of 850,000 to 1,200,000 clones in the sample, roughly 80% were seen once. Sequenced material: memory CD4+ T cells sorted from blood. Source of these receptors: a man aged 18 to 30 in good health. Both conserved end residues are part of each CDR3. The order of the fields is J gene, V gene, D gene, clone size, CDR3 DNA, CDR3 protein. The D gene is left open where the match is weak. Clone size is shown for a subset of rows, as once, few, many or a class of expanded clone.

TRBJ2-1,TRBV5-6,NA,NA,TGTGCCAGCAGCTTTATATTTACGGCATCCTACAATGAGCAGTTCTTC,CASSFIFTASYNEQFF
TRBJ2-7,TRBV29-1,NA,NA,TGCAGCGCACGTTGGGATAGCAGGGCGGTAAAGAAGGGCGAGCAGTACTTC,CSARWDSRAVKKGEQYF
TRBJ2-7,TRBV9,NA,NA,TGTGCCAGCAGCGTAGGAGGGCAGGTTGGAGTAAACGAGCAGTACTTC,CASSVGGQVGVNEQYF
TRBJ2-2,TRBV5-1,NA,NA,TGCGCCAGCAGCCCAGCAGCGGTGGACACCGGGGAGCTGTTTTTT,CASSPAAVDTGELFF
TRBJ2-4,TRBV30,NA,NA,TGTGCCTGGAGTGGGAACTCTTTAGCCAAAAACATTCAGTACTTC,CAWSGNSLAKNIQYF
TRBJ1-2,TRBV19,NA,NA,TGTGCCAGTAGTACCAGTTTAGGCTACACCTTC,CASSTSLGYTF
TRBJ1-6,TRBV27,NA,NA,TGTGCCAGCAGCTGGGGGGCGAGATCACCCCTCCACTTT,CASSWGARSPLHF
TRBJ2-2,TRBV2,NA,NA,TGTGCCAGCAGTGTCGAACAGAACACCGGGGAGCTGTTTTTT,CASSVEQNTGELFF
TRBJ1-4,TRBV11-2,NA,NA,TGTGCCAGCAGCCTAGGACACTTGATCGGGGAACTGTTTTTT,CASSLGHLIGELFF
TRBJ1-1,TRBV5-1,NA,NA,TGCGCCAGCAGCTTGGGGGATTTGGTGAACACTGAAGCTTTCTTT,CASSLGDLVNTEAFF
TRBJ1-2,TRBV10-3,TRBD1,NA,TGTGCCATCAGCGGACAGGATAACTATGGCTACACCTTC,CAISGQDNYGYTF
TRBJ2-3,TRBV29-1,NA,NA,TGCAGCTCTGCCAAGGGAGTCGGAGATACGCAGTATTTT,CSSAKGVGDTQYF
TRBJ2-1,TRBV7-2,TRBD2,NA,TGTGCCAGCAGCTTTTCTAGACTAGCGGGAGGGGCGAATGAGCAGTTCTTC,CASSFSRLAGGANEQFF
TRBJ2-5,TRBV7-8,TRBD2,once,TGTGCCAGCAGCACGGGGGGGTACGAGACCCAGTACTTC,CASSTGGYETQYF
TRBJ1-1,TRBV7-2,NA,once,TGTGCCAGCAGCCCCCGGTGGGGGGGCGAAGGGAACACTGAAGCTTTCTTT,CASSPRWGGEGNTEAFF
TRBJ1-1,TRBV5-4,TRBD1,NA,TGTGCCAGCAGCTCACCGACAGGGGTCAGGTCTGAAGCTTTCTTT,CASSSPTGVRSEAFF
TRBJ2-7,TRBV20-1,NA,once,TGCAGTGCTTCTAGCTTATACGAGCAGTACTTC,CSASSLYEQYF
TRBJ2-7,TRBV9,NA,few,TGTGCCAGCAGCCCCCCAGGGCTGCCCTACGAGCAGTACTTC,CASSPPGLPYEQYF
TRBJ2-1,TRBV7-9,NA,NA,TGTGCCAGCAGCCCGCCCTCTTGGCGGGCGACCGAAGGGGGTGAGCAGTTCTTC,CASSPPSWRATEGGEQFF
TRBJ1-6,TRBV27,TRBD1,NA,TGTGCCAGCAGTTTATGGGCAGGGGGGCATTCACCCCTCCACTTT,CASSLWAGGHSPLHF
TRBJ2-5,TRBV15,NA,NA,TGTGCCACCAGCAGAGCATTGGTAGAGACCCAGTACTTC,CATSRALVETQYF
TRBJ2-3,TRBV6-1,TRBD2,NA,TGTGCCAGCTTCGGGCTAGCGGGTAGCACAGATACGCAGTATTTT,CASFGLAGSTDTQYF
TRBJ1-1,TRBV7-9,NA,NA,TGTGCCAGCAGCCGGGGCAGAAACACTGAAGCTTTCTTT,CASSRGRNTEAFF
TRBJ2-2,TRBV19,NA,NA,TGTGCCAGTAGTAGGGGTAATTGGGCTGGGGGCACCGGGGAGCTGTTTTTT,CASSRGNWAGGTGELFF
TRBJ1-5,TRBV7-2,TRBD1,NA,TGTGCCAGCAGCGTTCAGGGGGGCAATCAGCCCCAGCATTTT,CASSVQGGNQPQHF
TRBJ1-6,TRBV30,NA,NA,TGTGCCTGGACAGGACAGTATAATTCACCCCTCCACTTT,CAWTGQYNSPLHF
TRBJ2-1,TRBV29-1,NA,NA,TGCAGCGTTGGGACGACGCCGTACAATGAGCAGTTCTTC,CSVGTTPYNEQFF
TRBJ1-6,TRBV28,TRBD1,NA,TGTGCCAGCAGTGGGGGACAGGGCCTTTACTCACCCCTCCACTTT,CASSGGQGLYSPLHF
TRBJ2-2,TRBV6-1,NA,NA,TGTGCCAGCAGAGGGACGGGGGCCCCAACCGGGGAGCTGTTTTTT,CASRGTGAPTGELFF
TRBJ1-1,TRBV10-3,NA,NA,TGTGCCATCAGAGAAGGAGGGTACACTGAAGCTTTCTTT,CAIREGGYTEAFF
TRBJ2-7,TRBV7-6,TRBD2,NA,TGTGCCAGCAGCTTAGGGACTAGCGGTTCCTACGAGCAGTACTTC,CASSLGTSGSYEQYF
TRBJ2-2,TRBV15,NA,NA,TGTGCCACCAGCAAAGCTCGAGGTGCGAAAACCGGGGAGCTGTTTTTT,CATSKARGAKTGELFF
TRBJ2-7,TRBV7-3,NA,NA,TGTGCCAGCAGCAAACCCGTCCCGGACAGAGCCTACGAGCAGTACTTC,CASSKPVPDRAYEQYF
TRBJ1-2,TRBV6-1,NA,NA,TGTGCCAGCAGTGAAGCAGGTCAGATTACTTATGGCTACACCTTC,CASSEAGQITYGYTF
TRBJ2-3,TRBV6-5,TRBD2,NA,TGTGCCAGCAGTTACGGCGGGAGGATGGCAGATACGCAGTATTTT,CASSYGGRMADTQYF
TRBJ1-2,TRBV7-9,NA,NA,TGTGCCAGCAGTCTAAGACAGAACTATGGCTACACCTTC,CASSLRQNYGYTF
TRBJ1-1,TRBV10-3,NA,few,TGTGCCACCGGACGGGGGGAGGGTGAAGCTTTCTTT,CATGRGEGEAFF
TRBJ1-1,TRBV18,NA,NA,TGTGCCAGCTCACCAACGCCGGGGACGGGCACTGAAGCTTTCTTT,CASSPTPGTGTEAFF
TRBJ2-3,TRBV19,TRBD2,NA,TGTGCCAGTAGTACCGGACTAGCGGGGATCACAGATACGCAGTATTTT,CASSTGLAGITDTQYF
TRBJ2-2,TRBV7-9,NA,NA,TGTGCCAGCAGCCGTGGGGGCACGAACACCGGGGAGCTGTTTTTT,CASSRGGTNTGELFF
TRBJ1-2,TRBV19,NA,NA,TGTGCCAGTAGTCAACAGGGTTTTGATGGCTACACCTTC,CASSQQGFDGYTF
TRBJ1-1,TRBV6-6,NA,NA,TGTGCCAGCAGTTACTCCCTTTCGGGTGATGAAGCTTTCTTT,CASSYSLSGDEAFF
TRBJ2-3,TRBV14,NA,NA,TGTGCCAGCAGCCAAGCACCTAGAGATACGCAGTATTTT,CASSQAPRDTQYF
TRBJ2-1,TRBV4-3,NA,NA,TGCGCCAGCAGCCTCATCCCAGGGGTCCTCACGTTTGAGCAGTTCTTC,CASSLIPGVLTFEQFF
TRBJ2-3,TRBV2,TRBD1,many,TGTGCCAGCAGTGAGGGTCAGGGGGGCACAGATACGCAGTATTTT,CASSEGQGGTDTQYF
TRBJ2-3,TRBV5-1,NA,NA,TGCGCCAGCAGCCCGAGCCTAGAGAGGGTGGGCACAGATACGCAGTATTTT,CASSPSLERVGTDTQYF
TRBJ2-2,TRBV28,NA,NA,TGTGCCAGCTCTCGAGATTTGGGGAGGAAGGGGGCCGGGGAGCTGTTTTTT,CASSRDLGRKGAGELFF
TRBJ2-7,TRBV9,NA,NA,TGTGCCAGCAGCGTTTCGGACAGTCCGATGTCTTACGAGCAGTACTTC,CASSVSDSPMSYEQYF
TRBJ1-2,TRBV5-5,TRBD1,NA,TGTGCCAGCAGCCTGGGACAGGGCCTCATCCCTTATGGCTACACCTTC,CASSLGQGLIPYGYTF
TRBJ2-2,TRBV10-2,TRBD1,NA,TGCGCCAGCAGAGGGACAGGGGGTAACGGGGAGCTGTTTTTT,CASRGTGGNGELFF
TRBJ2-7,TRBV28,TRBD1,NA,TGTGCCAGCAGTTTAAAGGGACAGGGGAGGCACGAGCAGTACTTC,CASSLKGQGRHEQYF
TRBJ2-7,TRBV9,TRBD1,NA,TGTGCCAGCAGCCCAGGGACAGCGACCTACGAGCAGTACTTC,CASSPGTATYEQYF
TRBJ2-7,TRBV6-5,TRBD2,NA,TGTGCCAGCAGTTACTCGTCTAGCGGGGGCGACGAGCAGTACTTC,CASSYSSSGGDEQYF
TRBJ2-4,TRBV11-3,NA,NA,TGTGCCAGCAGCCACCCCGGGAGTAAAAACATTCAGTACTTC,CASSHPGSKNIQYF
TRBJ2-5,TRBV10-3,TRBD1,NA,TGTGCCATCAGTGATTGGGGCAGGGGGCGGCAAGAGACCCAGTACTTC,CAISDWGRGRQETQYF